The 16 T cell receptor beta chains below come from one sample, sequenced in a study of type 1 regulatory T cells. TCRdb fed the reads into MiXCR, producing one record per CDR3 protein. The sample comprises about 59,000 distinct CDR3 sequences, over 50% of which are singletons, and over 1.5% rests with the top ten. Their cognate antigens are unknown. The specimen was cultured non-Tr1 T cells, either the whole culture or a sorted T cell fraction (not recorded which). These receptors originate from a human donor in good health.

The J gene is TRBJ1-6, the V gene TRBV20-1, with D possibly matching TRBD1 (6 bases). This CDR3 comprises 12 residues. CDR1 is DFQATT, CDR2 SNEGSKA, per germline (reference sequence). CDR3 residues: CGTGQSNSPLHF. The DNA of the CDR3 is TGCGGGACTGGACAGTCAAATTCACCCCTCCACTTT.

This clonotype occurred a few times. The chain joins TRBV5-1 to TRBJ2-5, with TRBD2 matching over 7 bases. The V segment lost 1 base and the J segment 1 base; nucleotides outside the gene matches: 4. The CDR3 loop spans 15 amino acids. The V gene's germline CDR1 is SGHRS and CDR2 YFSETQ. CDR3 sequence reads: CASSLRGLPQETQYF. The DNA for the CDR3 is TGCGCCAGCAGCTTGAGGGGACTACCCCAAGAGACCCAGTACTTC. Combining the CDR3 with reference TRBV5-1 and TRBJ2-5 gives the whole variable domain KAGVTQTPRYLIKTRGQQVTLSCSPISGHRSVSWYQQTPGQGLQFLFEYFSETQRNKGNFPGRFSGRQFSNSRSEMNVSTLELGDSALYLCASSLRGLPQETQYFGPGTRLLVL.

The chain joins TRBV20-1 to TRBJ1-1; D might be TRBD1 (5 bases). This CDR3 has 14 amino acids. V was pared by 2 bases and J by 11 bases, with 21 bases between. Germline values: CDR1 DFQATT, CDR2 SNEGSKA (reference sequence). CDR3 DNA: TGCAGTGCTAGACGGGCCGGGGTAACTTCAGGGGCTTTCTTT. Translated, it gives CSARRAGVTSGAFF.

This clonotype came up many times. This sequence joins TRBV12-3 or TRBV12-4 and TRBJ2-1; 12 bases agree with TRBD2. V lost 6 bases to trimming and J lost 8 bases; unmatched junction nucleotides: 8. CDR3 length: 15 amino acids. The CDR3 DNA reads as TGTGCCAGCAGGGCCGGGACTAGCGGGTACTATGAGCAGTTCTTC. Its protein product is CASRAGTSGYYEQFF.

This clonotype appeared a few times. The J gene is TRBJ1-5, the V gene TRBV7-8; D perhaps matches TRBD1 (5 bases). The CDR3 loop spans 14 amino acids. Germline V gene sequence: CDR1 SGHVS, CDR2 FQNEAQ. Trimming pared 0 bases from V and 7 bases from J, leaving 10 bases between. The CDR3 loop reads CASSLADGGQPQHF. The DNA for the CDR3 is TGTGCCAGCAGCTTAGCTGATGGGGGACAGCCCCAGCATTTT.

The gene calls are TRBV20-1 and TRBJ2-1; no reliable D call. Germline CDR1 and CDR2: DFQATT and SNEGSKA (reference sequence). V shed 7 bases and J shed 1 base, with 8 bases lying between them. The CDR3 is 12 residues long. The CDR3 region has the DNA TGCAGTGGCTTAGGATCCTACAATGAGCAGTTCTTC. Protein sequence: CSGLGSYNEQFF.

This clonotype came up a few times. This rearrangement joins TRBV29-1 to TRBJ1-1; the D gene is possibly TRBD1 (5 bases). Trimming took 3 bases from V and 1 from J, leaving 9 bases between them. Germline V gene data show CDR1 as SQVTM and CDR2 as ANQGSEA. The CDR3 covers 13 residues. CDR3 residues: CSVDREGNTEAFF. The CDR3, as DNA: TGCAGCGTTGACAGGGAAGGGAACACTGAAGCTTTCTTT.

The chain links TRBV12-3 or TRBV12-4 to TRBJ1-1; D is unresolved. V was shortened by 2 bases and J by 2 bases, with 3 bases between the two germline ends. The CDR3 runs 12 residues. CDR3 sequence (DNA): TGTGCCAGCAGTTTACGAAACACTGAAGCTTTCTTT. Protein sequence: CASSLRNTEAFF.

Only a few counts were recorded for this clonotype. The chain is built from TRBV6-2 or TRBV6-3 and TRBJ2-7, with 9 bases fitting TRBD1. Germline CDR1 MNHEY, CDR2 SVGEGT. The CDR3 extends over 13 amino acids. J was trimmed by 3 bases and V by 7 bases; bases with no gene match: 4. CDR3 sequence: CASNRGQGYEQYF. The CDR3, as DNA: TGTGCCAGCAATAGGGGACAGGGCTACGAGCAGTACTTC.

The chain couples TRBV27 to TRBJ2-7; unclear D gene. V was pared by 5 bases and J by 6 bases, with 14 bases between. This CDR3 contains 13 residues. The V gene's germline CDR1 is MNHEY and CDR2 SMNVEV (reference sequence). In nucleotides, the CDR3 is TGTGCCAGCAGTAATCCGACCGCCCGCGAGCAGTACTTC. Amino acid sequence: CASSNPTAREQYF.

This clonotype is a singleton in its sample. The chain links TRBV14 to TRBJ1-2; D is uncertain. Trimming pared 2 bases from V and 8 bases from J, leaving 12 bases between. The germline CDR1 and CDR2 sequences are SGHDN and FVKESK. The CDR3 loop spans 13 amino acids. CDR3 DNA sequence: TGTGCCAGCAGCCAACTCGTTAGCGGCGGCTACACCTTC. Translated: CASSQLVSGGYTF.

Remarks on this clonotype: No conserved phenylalanine or tryptophan ends this CDR3, so it is likely a read error. The chain combines TRBV23-1 with TRBJ2-7; D not certain. TRBV23-1 is placed among ORFs of uncertain function. The CDR3 contains 13 residues. The CDR3 sequence: CASSQFISHEQYL. The CDR3, as DNA: TGCGCCAGCAGTCAATTTATCTCCCACGAGCAGTACCTC.

Many counts were recorded for this clonotype. The chain couples TRBV20-1 to TRBJ2-1; TRBD2 agrees at 9 bases. This CDR3 contains 15 residues. Germline V gene data show CDR1 as DFQATT and CDR2 as SNEGSKA (reference sequence). The J segment lost 0 bases and the V segment lost 5 bases, leaving 5 bases of the junction unmatched. Written as DNA, the CDR3 is TGCAGTGCTTCGGAAGCGGGAGGCTCCTACAATGAGCAGTTCTTC. It yields the protein CSASEAGGSYNEQFF.

This clonotype was seen a few times. V gene TRBV29-1 combines with J gene TRBJ2-3; 11 bases fit TRBD2. Germline trimming cut 7 bases from V and 8 bases from J; bases unmatched to any gene: 2. This CDR3 contains 11 residues. Germline V gives CDR1 SQVTM, CDR2 ANQGSEA. CDR3 residues: CSGGLAGTQYF. The CDR3 DNA is TGCAGCGGTGGACTAGCGGGTACGCAGTATTTT.

There are a few counts of this clonotype. This chain uses TRBV7-3 with TRBJ2-1, with D uncertain. V was cut by 2 bases and J by 3 bases, with 11 bases left in between. CDR3 size: 15 residues. Germline V gene lookup returns CDR1 SGHTA and CDR2 FQGTGA. The DNA for the CDR3 is TGTGCCAGCAGCTTAGGCCGGGCAGACTACAATGAGCAGTTCTTC. Residues: CASSLGRADYNEQFF.

The chain has TRBV29-1 and TRBJ2-7, with D maybe TRBD1 (5 bases). This CDR3 is built from 14 residues. V lost 4 bases, J lost 6 bases, and 19 bases lay in between. Germline V gene lookup returns CDR1 SQVTM and CDR2 ANQGSEA. Written as DNA, the CDR3 is TGCAGCGTTGTATGGTCTACAGGCGCATCCGAGCAGTACTTC. Protein product: CSVVWSTGASEQYF.